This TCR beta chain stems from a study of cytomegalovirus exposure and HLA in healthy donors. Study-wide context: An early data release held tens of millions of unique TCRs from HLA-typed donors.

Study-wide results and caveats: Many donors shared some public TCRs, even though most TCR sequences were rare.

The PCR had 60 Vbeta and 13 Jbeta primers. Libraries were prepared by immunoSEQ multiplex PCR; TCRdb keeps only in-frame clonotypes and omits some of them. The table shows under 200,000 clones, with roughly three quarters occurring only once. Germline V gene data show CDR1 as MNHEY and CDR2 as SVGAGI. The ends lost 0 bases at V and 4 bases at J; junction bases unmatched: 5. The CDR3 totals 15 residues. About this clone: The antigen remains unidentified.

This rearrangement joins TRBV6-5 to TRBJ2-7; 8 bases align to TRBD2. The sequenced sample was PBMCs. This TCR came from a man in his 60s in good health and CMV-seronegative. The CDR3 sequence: CASSYSNGGAYEQYF. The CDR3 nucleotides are TGTGCCAGCAGTTACTCGAACGGGGGGGCGTACGAGCAGTACTTC.